This TCR beta chain came from a study of identical twins. Regarding the study as a whole: Twins' excess sharing was less marked for out-of-frame beta sequences.

At least ten counts were recorded for this clonotype. Its antigen is as yet unknown. Germline values: CDR1 LGHDT, CDR2 YNNKEL (reference sequence). V was pared by 5 bases and J by 7 bases, with 9 bases between. The CDR3 runs to 12 residues. Only healthy Caucasians were enrolled as donors. A template switching step contributed a universal primer site, while unique molecular identifiers were present in the cDNA. From the 5' RACE reads, TCRdb called clonotypes with MiXCR, one entry per CDR3 protein. The sample includes about 890,000 distinct CDR3 sequences, approximately 13% of them seen just once. The same data also went into a second study, on yellow fever vaccine responses in identical twins. As that study records: The authors reported partly convergent, partly personalized vaccine responses in identical twins.

The chain carries TRBV3-1 and TRBJ1-5, with a possible D match to TRBD1 (5 bases). The clonotype was recovered from a woman between 18 and 30 years old in good health. The sample consisted of PBMCs. The CDR3 is CASSVGRQPQHF. CDR3 nucleotide sequence: TGTGCCAGCAGCGTGGGACGGCAGCCCCAGCATTTT.